This T cell receptor beta chain was sequenced for a study of liver allograft versus peripheral blood T cells. Study-level information: Liver transplant recipients had T cell receptor repertoires compared between transplanted liver and peripheral blood. Study-wide results and limits: Intra-allograft T cell receptor repertoires in the liver reportedly differed from peripheral blood repertoires.

TCRdb reprocessed the reads with MiXCR, giving one entry per CDR3 protein. Counted here are 7,300 or so distinct CDR3 sequences, around a sixth occurring once; the ten biggest clones make up 1.4%. As to this clonotype: Its target is unknown. A single base is all that separates this from a far larger clone, so a read error is likely.

This sequence originates from a human patient who had a liver transplant. Some T cells may originate from the graft donor.

The CDR3 sequence is CVSSQGGAVNTGELFF. The CDR3 DNA is TGTGTCAGCAGCCAAGGGGGGGCGGTGAACACCGGGGAGCTGTTTTTT. The V gene is TRBV7-9, the J gene TRBJ2-2; D perhaps matches TRBD2 (7 bases). CDR1 is SEHNR and CDR2 is FQNEAQ in the germline V gene (reference sequence). This CDR3 comprises 16 residues.